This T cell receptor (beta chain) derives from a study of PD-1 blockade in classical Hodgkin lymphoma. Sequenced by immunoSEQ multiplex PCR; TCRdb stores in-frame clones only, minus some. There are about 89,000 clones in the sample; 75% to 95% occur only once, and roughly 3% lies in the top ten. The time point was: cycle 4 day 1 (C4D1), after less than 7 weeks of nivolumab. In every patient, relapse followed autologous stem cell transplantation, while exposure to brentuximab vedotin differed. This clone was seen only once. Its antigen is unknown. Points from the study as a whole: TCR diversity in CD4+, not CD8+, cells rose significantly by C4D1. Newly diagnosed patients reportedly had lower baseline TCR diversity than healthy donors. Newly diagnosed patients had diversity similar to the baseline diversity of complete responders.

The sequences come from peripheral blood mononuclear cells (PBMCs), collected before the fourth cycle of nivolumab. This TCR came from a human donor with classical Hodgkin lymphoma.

As DNA, the CDR3 is TGTGCCAGCAGCGTAGGTAACGAGCAGTACTTC. It specifies CASSVGNEQYF. The chain has TRBV9 and TRBJ2-7, with unresolved D. Germline assignment: CDR1 SGDLS and CDR2 YYNGEE. The CDR3 is 11 amino acids. The V end lost 0 bases, the J end lost 5 bases, and 3 bases lay between the germline ends.